The T cell receptor beta chain described here comes from a study of T cell responses to AZD1222 COVID-19 vaccine. The assay was immunoSEQ multiplex PCR, and TCRdb's table has in-frame clones only and misses some. The sample records about 140,000 clones, 70% to 90% being singletons. This CDR3 contains 15 residues. Per the germline V gene, CDR1 is LNHDA and CDR2 is SQIVND (reference sequence). Trimming removed 7 bases at V and 0 bases at J, with 12 bases between. Specimen: peripheral blood, collected on day 0 of AZD1222 vaccination. The TCR sequence derives from an adult in good health. The chain is built from TRBV19 and TRBJ2-2; no clear D. Written as DNA, the CDR3 is TGTGCCAGTATCCGGCCGGAGTCGAACACCGGGGAGCTGTTTTTT. Protein product: CASIRPESNTGELFF.